This TCR beta chain was identified in a study of shared clonotypes between healthy human individuals. The study, taken as a whole, reports: The sole specimen, blood, was sampled, and tissue repertoires likely differ.

Nashville, Tennessee was home to all donors, who were Caucasian adults. The data were produced by immunoSEQ multiplex PCR, yet TCRdb's version contains in-frame clones alone and is incomplete. This table holds about 470,000 clones, 70% to 80% found once. To note about this clone: The antigen is not known.

Material: PBMCs. The receptor's source is a woman between 35 and 50 years old in good health. Some clones in this sample may be carry-over from other donors' samples.

CDR3 sequence (DNA): TGTGCCAGCAGCTTATACCTTAGGGATCCGGGTAATGAAAAACTGTTTTTT. Protein: CASSLYLRDPGNEKLFF. This chain joins TRBV7-8 and TRBJ1-4, with D unclear. CDR1 is SGHVS and CDR2 is FQNEAQ in the germline V gene. The CDR3 is made up of 17 amino acids. V lost 2 bases and J lost 4, with 17 bases in between.